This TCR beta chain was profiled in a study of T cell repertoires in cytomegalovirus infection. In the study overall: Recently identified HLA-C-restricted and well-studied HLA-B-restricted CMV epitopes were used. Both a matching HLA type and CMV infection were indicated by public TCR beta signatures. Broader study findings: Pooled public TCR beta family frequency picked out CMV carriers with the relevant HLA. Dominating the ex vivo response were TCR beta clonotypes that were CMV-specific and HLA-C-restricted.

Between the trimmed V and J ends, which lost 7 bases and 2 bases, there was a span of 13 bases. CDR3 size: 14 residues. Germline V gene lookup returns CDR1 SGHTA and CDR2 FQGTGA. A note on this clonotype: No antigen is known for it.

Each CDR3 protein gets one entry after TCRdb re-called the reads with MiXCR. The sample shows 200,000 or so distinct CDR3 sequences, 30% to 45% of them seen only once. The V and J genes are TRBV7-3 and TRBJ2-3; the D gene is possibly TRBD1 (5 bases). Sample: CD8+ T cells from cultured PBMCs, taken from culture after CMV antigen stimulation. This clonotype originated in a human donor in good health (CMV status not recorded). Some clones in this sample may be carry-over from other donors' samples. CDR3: CASKNQGPTDTQYF. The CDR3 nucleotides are TGTGCCAGCAAGAATCAGGGCCCCACAGATACGCAGTATTTT.